Reported below is one TCR beta chain. Original data processing: Quantification of nucleated cells was approximated via reference gene primer amplification. Here immunoSEQ multiplex PCR was the method, and the copy in TCRdb shows in-frame clones only, minus some. V and J calls and clone size follow that table, whereas D and trimming were derived from the DNA. The sample yields 150,000 to 190,000 clones, roughly 72% seen once. Germline-derived CDR1 and CDR2 are LNHDA and SQIVND (reference sequence). V was clipped by 3 bases and J by 8 bases, with 10 bases between them. CDR3 length: 12 residues. The data stem from a study of blood T cell repertoires in COVID-19. Study-level background: COVID-19 samples, acute and convalescent, were from the United States, Italy and Spain. Sample material is recorded as cDNA or gDNA derived from T cells, B-cell-depleted T cells, or PBMCs.

The chain has TRBV19 and TRBJ1-1, with no clear D. Sequencing was carried out using peripheral blood. The receptor comes from an elderly woman with acute or convalescent COVID-19. CDR3 coding DNA: TGTGCCAGTAGTATTGGGCAGTTCGAAGCTTTCTTT. This sequence encodes CASSIGQFEAFF. The full variable domain, with the rest looked up from reference TRBV19 and TRBJ1-1, is DGGITQSPKYLFRKEGQNVTLSCEQNLNHDAMYWYRQDPGQGLRLIYYSQIVNDFQKGDIAEGYSVSREKKESFPLTVTSAQKNPTAFYLCASSIGQFEAFFGQGTRLTVV.